The 30 T cell receptor beta chains below were found in one sample sequenced in a study of T cells after yellow fever vaccination. One entry per CDR3 protein results from TCRdb running MiXCR on the 5' RACE reads. Among hundreds of thousands of distinct CDR3 sequences listed, roughly 8.7% were seen once. Material: PBMCs, obtained on the day of the first yellow fever vaccination. The receptors come from a man in his late teens or twenties who received the YFV17D yellow fever vaccine.

The genes are TRBV19 and TRBJ2-5, with a tentative D call TRBD2 (5 bases). CDR3 size: 13 residues. CDR1 is LNHDA and CDR2 is SQIVND in the germline V gene (reference sequence). The V gene lost 8 bases and the J gene lost 2 bases, with 12 bases spanning the gap. The CDR3 nucleotides read TGTGCCAGTGGGCAGAGGAGGCAAGAGACCCAGTACTTC. Residues: CASGQRRQETQYF.

This clonotype occurred a few times. The chain has TRBV5-1 and TRBJ2-1, with 13 positions matching TRBD2. The trim removed 7 bases at V and 8 bases at J, leaving 9 bases unmatched. This CDR3 spans 15 amino acids. Germline V gene sequence: CDR1 SGHRS, CDR2 YFSETQ. In DNA, the CDR3 is TGCGCCAGCCGGCTACTAGCGGGGGGGATCTATGAGCAGTTCTTC. It is translated as CASRLLAGGIYEQFF.

The chain carries TRBV7-6 and TRBJ2-6, with 7 bases that match TRBD1. J gave up 4 bases and V 1 base, and 4 bases lay outside the gene matches. The length of the CDR3 is 16 residues. Germline V gives CDR1 SGHVS, CDR2 FNYEAQ. The CDR3 reads CASSLEGALGANVLTF. The CDR3 bases are TGTGCCAGCAGCTTAGAGGGGGCGCTGGGGGCCAACGTCCTGACTTTC.

This chain joins TRBV6-5 and TRBJ2-7, with 9 bases aligning to TRBD1. Germline assignment: CDR1 MNHEY and CDR2 SVGAGI. V gave up 4 bases and J gave up 5 bases; unmatched junction bases: 6. CDR3 length: 14 amino acids. CDR3: CASSSGTGINEQYF. The CDR3 DNA follows: TGTGCCAGCAGTTCCGGGACAGGGATCAACGAGCAGTACTTC.

The rearrangement joins TRBV7-2 to TRBJ1-2; D is perhaps TRBD1 (6 bases). Trimming left V 7 bases short and J 2 bases short, with 17 bases between. This CDR3 spans 15 amino acids. Germline CDR1 and CDR2: SGHTA and FQGNSA. CDR3 sequence (DNA): TGTGCCAGCACCCGCTACCTTACAGGGAACTATGGCTACACCTTC. Translated: CASTRYLTGNYGYTF.

This chain links TRBV5-1 with TRBJ2-1, with 8 bases identical to TRBD1. Germline-derived CDR1 and CDR2 are SGHRS and YFSETQ. The trim removed 4 bases at V and 3 bases at J, leaving 12 bases unmatched. This CDR3 is built from 17 residues. CDR3 sequence: CASSLRGQGEYYNEQFF. For the CDR3, the DNA is TGCGCCAGCAGCCTTAGAGGACAGGGAGAGTACTACAATGAGCAGTTCTTC.

On this clonotype itself: Because the CDR3's place on the DNA is in doubt, the DNA is left out and the CDR3 is given as listed by TCRdb. The rearrangement joins TRBV29-1 to TRBJ2-2; the table calls TRBD1, which could not be checked here. The germline V gene has CDR1 SQVTM and CDR2 ANQGSEA. The CDR3 is 16 amino acids in total, end residues counted. CDR3 region: CSVSFGTGSTAGELLF.

This clonotype was picked up a small number of times. This chain joins TRBV7-2 and TRBJ2-5; the match to TRBD1 covers 11 bases. CDR3 length: 14 residues. Trimming at V came to 4 bases and at J to 4 bases, leaving 2 bases not matched to a gene. Germline V gene sequence: CDR1 SGHTA, CDR2 FQGNSA. CDR3 protein: CASSWTGGGETQYF. The DNA for the CDR3 is TGTGCCAGCAGCTGGACAGGGGGCGGAGAGACCCAGTACTTC.

Only a few counts were recorded for this clonotype. The chain employs TRBV12-3 or TRBV12-4 and TRBJ1-6, with no clear D. This CDR3 is 16 amino acids long. Deletions cut 2 bases from V and 7 bases from J, with 15 bases between. The CDR3 loop reads CASSLNWSAANSPLHF. The CDR3, as DNA: TGTGCCAGCAGTTTAAATTGGTCCGCGGCAAATTCACCCCTCCACTTT.

The V and J genes are TRBV5-1 and TRBJ1-1, with D perhaps matching TRBD1 (6 bases). This CDR3 comprises 15 residues. Germline CDR1 SGHRS, CDR2 YFSETQ. The V end lost 4 bases, the J end lost 3 bases, and 16 bases lay between the germline ends. DNA for the CDR3: TGCGCCAGCAGCGAGACAGGTAGCCGAGACACTGAAGCTTTCTTT. Its protein is CASSETGSRDTEAFF.

This clonotype was recorded at least ten times. The chain combines TRBV29-1 with TRBJ2-7, with no clear D. The CDR3 is made up of 13 amino acids. Germline lookup yields CDR1 SQVTM and CDR2 ANQGSEA. V was shortened by 0 bases and J by 1 base, with 7 bases between the two germline ends. CDR3 DNA sequence: TGCAGCGTTGAAGATCCGGTTTCCTACGAGCAGTACGTC. It is translated as CSVEDPVSYEQYV.

This clonotype has ten or more counts. The gene calls are TRBV7-9 and TRBJ2-5; no clear D. The V and J ends lost 2 bases and 4 bases respectively, with 11 bases between them. The CDR3 runs 14 residues. CDR1 SEHNR and CDR2 FQNEAQ come from the germline V gene (reference sequence). This chain's CDR3 is CASSLSRLVETQYF. For the CDR3, the DNA is TGTGCCAGCAGCTTATCACGGCTGGTAGAGACCCAGTACTTC.

This chain joins TRBV5-1 and TRBJ2-3; TRBD2 agrees at 8 bases. The CDR3 sequence is 16 residues long. The trim removed 0 bases at V and 1 base at J, leaving 4 bases unmatched. Looked up from germline, CDR1 is SGHRS and CDR2 is YFSETQ. The CDR3, as DNA: TGCGCCAGCAGCTTGGCCCCAGCGGGGGGCACAGATACGCAGTATTTT. It is translated as CASSLAPAGGTDTQYF.

This clonotype has only a few counts. This chain connects TRBV6-1 to TRBJ2-5; tentatively, D is TRBD2 (7 bases). Trimming cost V 6 bases and J 5 bases, with 19 bases left between them. Per the germline V gene, CDR1 is MNHNS and CDR2 is SASEGT. This CDR3 spans 15 amino acids. The CDR3 bases are TGTGCCAGCAGGCGAACAGGGACTATCCGGGAGACCCAGTACTTC. Its translation is CASRRTGTIRETQYF.

This chain links TRBV5-1 with TRBJ1-1, with unresolved D. V dropped 0 bases and J dropped 0 bases, with 15 bases sitting between them. The germline gives CDR1 SGHRS, CDR2 YFSETQ. This CDR3 is 17 amino acids long. CDR3 bases: TGCGCCAGCAGCTTGGACGGCCGTACGGCGCTGAACACTGAAGCTTTCTTT. Protein: CASSLDGRTALNTEAFF. Together with reference TRBV5-1 and TRBJ1-1, the CDR3 gives the full variable domain: KAGVTQTPRYLIKTRGQQVTLSCSPISGHRSVSWYQQTPGQGLQFLFEYFSETQRNKGNFPGRFSGRQFSNSRSEMNVSTLELGDSALYLCASSLDGRTALNTEAFFGQGTRLTVV.

In this sample, this clonotype turned up many times. The V gene is TRBV7-9, the J gene TRBJ1-5, with D perhaps TRBD1 (6 bases). The V end was cut by 5 bases, the J end by 5 bases, with 10 bases between. This CDR3 contains 13 residues. Per germline, CDR1 SEHNR and CDR2 FQNEAQ (reference sequence). CDR3 sequence (DNA): TGTGCCAGCAGCCCAGGGGTTTATCAGCCCCAGCATTTT. Translation gives CASSPGVYQPQHF. The complete variable domain, with remaining parts taken from reference TRBV7-9 and TRBJ1-5, reads DTGVSQNPRHKITKRGQNVTFRCDPISEHNRLYWYRQTLGQGPEFLTYFQNEAQLEKSRLLSDRFSAERPKGSFSTLEIQRTEQGDSAMYLCASSPGVYQPQHFGDGTRLSIL.

The chain has TRBV6-2 or TRBV6-3 and TRBJ1-5; TRBD1 might be the D (5 bases). Trimming shortened V by 6 bases and J by 4 bases, and 22 bases separated the two germline ends. Germline V lookup: CDR1 MNHEY, CDR2 SVGEGT. CDR3 length equals 17 residues. The chain's CDR3 is CASRKIDQGKGNQPQHF. The CDR3 bases are TGTGCCAGCAGAAAGATAGACCAGGGAAAGGGTAATCAGCCCCAGCATTTT.

This clonotype was observed a single time. Possible read error: a much larger clone is one base away. J is TRBJ2-3 and V is TRBV5-4; 14 nucleotides line up with TRBD2. CDR3 length equals 16 residues. Trimming cost V 3 bases and J 4 bases; bases outside gene matches: 4. CDR1 and CDR2 (germline): SGHNT, YYREEE (reference sequence). Written as DNA, the CDR3 is TGTGCCAGCAGCTCCCGGACTAGCGGGGGGTCAGATACGCAGTATTTT. Translation: CASSSRTSGGSDTQYF.

This clonotype was observed a few times. This chain links TRBV11-2 with TRBJ1-4; perhaps TRBD1 as D (6 bases). There are 14 residues in the CDR3. The germline V gene has CDR1 SGHAT and CDR2 FQNNGV. V dropped 3 bases and J dropped 8 bases, with 13 bases sitting between them. Here the CDR3 reads CASSFRQGWEKLFF. CDR3 bases: TGTGCCAGCAGCTTTAGGCAGGGGTGGGAAAAACTGTTTTTT.

This chain uses TRBV6-1 with TRBJ1-4; D possibly corresponds to TRBD1 (6 bases). The CDR3 totals 15 residues. V was clipped by 6 bases and J by 5 bases, with 16 bases between them. Germline V gene sequence: CDR1 MNHNS, CDR2 SASEGT. CDR3 sequence reads: CASSGTQGLNEKLFF. The CDR3 coding sequence is TGTGCCAGCAGCGGTACACAGGGCCTAAATGAAAAACTGTTTTTT.

This rearrangement joins TRBV6-4 to TRBJ2-2; D gene unclear. Germline loops: CDR1 MRHNA, CDR2 SNTAGT. This CDR3 is 13 amino acids long. The V end was cut by 0 bases, the J end by 4 bases, with 3 bases between. This chain's CDR3 is CASSDSATGELFF. CDR3 nucleotide sequence: TGTGCCAGCAGTGACTCGGCCACCGGGGAGCTGTTTTTT.

This clonotype was recorded at least ten times. This chain joins TRBV5-6 and TRBJ1-1; 8 bases align to TRBD1. This CDR3 is 14 amino acids long. CDR1 is SGHDT, CDR2 YYEEEE, per germline. The trim removed 2 bases at V and 4 bases at J, leaving 4 bases unmatched. The CDR3 region is CASSFRTGRTEAFF. The CDR3 DNA reads TGTGCCAGCAGCTTTCGGACAGGGCGCACTGAAGCTTTCTTT. Variable domain in full (rest from reference TRBV5-6 and TRBJ1-1): DAGVTQSPTHLIKTRGQQVTLRCSPKSGHDTVSWYQQALGQGPQFIFQYYEEEERQRGNFPDRFSGHQFPNYSSELNVNALLLGDSALYLCASSFRTGRTEAFFGQGTRLTVV.

The chain couples TRBV7-9 to TRBJ1-5; 10 bases are shared with TRBD1. This CDR3 contains 14 residues. The V and J ends lost 3 bases and 7 bases, in that order; junction bases with no gene match: 3. Per germline, CDR1 SEHNR and CDR2 FQNEAQ (reference sequence). The CDR3 spells CASSLGTGEQPQHF. CDR3 coding DNA: TGTGCCAGCAGCTTGGGGACAGGGGAACAGCCCCAGCATTTT.

The chain employs TRBV6-1 and TRBJ1-6; D is possibly TRBD1 (6 bases). This CDR3 region has 14 residues. V dropped 6 bases and J dropped 12 bases, with 18 bases sitting between them. CDR1 is MNHNS and CDR2 is SASEGT in the germline V gene. This chain's CDR3 is CASRASRGGRPLHF. The CDR3 bases are TGTGCCAGCAGAGCGTCCAGGGGCGGGCGACCCCTCCACTTT.

The V gene is TRBV5-1, the J gene TRBJ1-1; 7 positions agree with TRBD1. V lost 3 bases to trimming and J lost 1 base; unmatched junction nucleotides: 6. The CDR3 sequence is 15 residues long. The germline gives CDR1 SGHRS, CDR2 YFSETQ. The CDR3 nucleotides are TGCGCCAGCAGCTCGCTGACAGGGCAGAACACTGAAGCTTTCTTT. Encoded protein: CASSSLTGQNTEAFF.

This clonotype was recorded a few times. CDR3 region: CASGGGVAYNEQFF. In nucleotides, the CDR3 is TGTGCCAGCGGGGGTGGGGTAGCCTACAATGAGCAGTTCTTC. J is TRBJ2-1 and V is TRBV6-1; either TRBD1 or TRBD2 may supply D (5 bases each). Germline lookup yields CDR1 MNHNS and CDR2 SASEGT. Trimming stripped 8 bases from V and 2 bases from J, with 13 bases between. This CDR3 comprises 14 residues.

This clonotype was seen only a few times. The chain recombines TRBV15 with TRBJ1-1; D remains ambiguous. The CDR3 is made up of 14 amino acids. From germline, CDR1 is LNHNV and CDR2 YYDKDF (reference sequence). Trimming took off 3 bases at V and 2 bases at J, with 10 bases between the two ends. In nucleotides, the CDR3 is TGTGCCACCAGCAGCAGCAGGAGAAACACTGAAGCTTTCTTT. Translated: CATSSSRRNTEAFF. The variable domain in full, completed from reference TRBV15 and TRBJ1-1, reads DAMVIQNPRYQVTQFGKPVTLSCSQTLNHNVMYWYQQKSSQAPKLLFHYYDKDFNNEADTPDNFQSRRPNTSFCFLDIRSPGLGDTAMYLCATSSSRRNTEAFFGQGTRLTVV.

This clonotype has a count of ten or more. The V and J genes are TRBV10-3 and TRBJ1-1, with D possibly matching TRBD1 (5 bases). This CDR3 spans 17 amino acids. Trimming cost V 10 bases and J 4 bases, with 28 bases left between them. Germline CDR1 is ENHRY and CDR2 is SYGVKD. The CDR3 DNA reads as TGTGCCACCCAATTCGGCCGTGTCCAGGGCGGATTCACTGAAGCTTTCTTT. This codes for CATQFGRVQGGFTEAFF.

This clonotype was seen only a few times. V is TRBV7-3 and J is TRBJ2-5; D gene ambiguous. Germline CDR1 and CDR2: SGHTA and FQGTGA. The ends were cut back, 2 bases at V and 0 bases at J, with 7 bases in the middle. The CDR3 consists of 14 residues. CDR3 bases: TGTGCCAGCAGCTTATCCAGTAACCAAGAGACCCAGTACTTC. Its translation: CASSLSSNQETQYF.

This clonotype turned up a few times. This chain links TRBV4-3 with TRBJ2-1; 7 bases align to TRBD1. CDR3 length: 15 amino acids. V lost 4 bases to trimming and J lost 4 bases; unmatched junction nucleotides: 7. From germline, CDR1 is LGHNA and CDR2 YSLEER. The CDR3 is CASSLSPDRYNEQFF. The CDR3 nucleotides are TGCGCCAGCAGCCTTTCACCGGACAGGTACAATGAGCAGTTCTTC.